The 8 T cell receptor beta chains below come from one sample, sequenced in a study of response to subunit inactivated influenza vaccine. In TCRdb, the RT-PCR reads were re-called with MiXCR into one record per CDR3 protein. Of hundreds of thousands of distinct CDR3 sequences in the sample, less than 8% were seen once. The sequencing here drew on PBMCs from blood, taken less than 30 months after vaccination. These receptors originate from a man aged 50 to 69 who received an inactivated influenza vaccine.

This clonotype was observed a handful of times. This sequence joins TRBV11-1 and TRBJ2-1; 9 nucleotides match TRBD2. The ends lost 5 bases at V and 0 bases at J; junction bases unmatched: 17. Germline V lookup: CDR1 SGHAT, CDR2 FQDESV (reference sequence). The CDR3 runs to 20 residues. The CDR3 region is CASSPRGSSGEWASYNEQFF. CDR3 in DNA: TGTGCCAGCAGCCCCAGGGGTTCTAGCGGGGAGTGGGCCTCCTACAATGAGCAGTTCTTC.

This clonotype has ten or more counts. The J gene is TRBJ2-1, the V gene TRBV5-1; D possibly uses TRBD1 or TRBD2 (6 bases each). CDR1 and CDR2 from the germline V gene are SGHRS and YFSETQ. V lost 1 base, J lost 4 bases, and 18 bases lay in between. The CDR3 consists of 17 residues. The CDR3 protein is CASSLLRGTPAYNEQFF. Here the CDR3 DNA reads TGCGCCAGCAGCTTGCTTCGGGGGACACCGGCGTACAATGAGCAGTTCTTC.

This chain uses TRBV5-1 with TRBJ2-7, with 9 bases identical to TRBD1. Germline V gives CDR1 SGHRS, CDR2 YFSETQ. CDR3 length: 14 amino acids. Trimming removed 3 bases from V and 5 bases from J; junction bases left unmatched: 6. This chain's CDR3 is CASSSGQGINEQYF. The CDR3 DNA sequence: TGCGCCAGCAGCTCGGGACAGGGCATCAACGAGCAGTACTTC.

This clonotype was seen many times. The rearrangement joins TRBV12-3 or TRBV12-4 to TRBJ2-3; 7 positions match TRBD2. The CDR3 sequence is 14 residues long. Trimming cost V 7 bases and J 5 bases; bases outside gene matches: 9. CDR3 sequence (DNA): TGTGCCAGCACCCTTCGCCGGGGGGTAGATACGCAGTATTTT. Its protein product is CASTLRRGVDTQYF.

This clonotype was seen a few times. The V call is TRBV20-1, the J call TRBJ2-1; 12 bases fit TRBD2. Germline V lookup: CDR1 DFQATT, CDR2 SNEGSKA (reference sequence). There are 15 residues in the CDR3. With 6 bases clipped from V and 4 bases from J, the junction kept 7 bases outside the gene matches. CDR3 DNA: TGCAGTGCAACCGGACTAGCGGGACGGTACAATGAGCAGTTCTTC. This encodes CSATGLAGRYNEQFF.

This clonotype was picked up a small number of times. The chain couples TRBV4-3 to TRBJ2-3, with TRBD2 as a possible D gene (5 bases). Germline V gene data show CDR1 as LGHNA and CDR2 as YSLEER. The CDR3 extends over 14 amino acids. V was cut by 1 base and J by 6 bases, with 11 bases left in between. CDR3: CASSQAPGWDTQYF. The CDR3 DNA sequence: TGCGCCAGCAGCCAAGCTCCGGGGTGGGATACGCAGTATTTT.

This clonotype was seen ten or more times. V gene TRBV12-3 or TRBV12-4 combines with J gene TRBJ2-5, with D hard to call. The CDR3 runs to 12 residues. Trimming left V 6 bases short and J 4 bases short, with 9 bases between. CDR3 protein: CASSQTRETQYF. CDR3 nucleotide sequence: TGTGCCAGCAGCCAGACAAGAGAGACCCAGTACTTC.

This clonotype was seen more than once but under ten times. The CDR3 sequence is CASSNLLYEQYF. The CDR3 nucleotides read TGTGCCAGCAGTAACCTACTCTACGAGCAGTACTTC. The J gene is TRBJ2-7, the V gene TRBV6-2 or TRBV6-3; D ambiguous. Germline CDR1 reads MNHEY; CDR2 reads SVGEGT. The CDR3 contains 12 residues. V dropped 5 bases and J dropped 3 bases, with 8 bases sitting between them.